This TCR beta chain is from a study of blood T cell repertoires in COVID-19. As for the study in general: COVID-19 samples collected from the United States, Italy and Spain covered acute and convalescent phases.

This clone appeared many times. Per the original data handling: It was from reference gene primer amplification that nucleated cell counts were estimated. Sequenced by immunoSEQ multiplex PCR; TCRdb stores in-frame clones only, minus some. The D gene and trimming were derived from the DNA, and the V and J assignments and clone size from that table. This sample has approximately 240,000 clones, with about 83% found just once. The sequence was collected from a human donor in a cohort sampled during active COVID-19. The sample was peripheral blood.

This CDR3 reads CASSHPPEETQYF. The CDR3 coding sequence is TGTGCCAGCAGCCACCCCCCGGAAGAGACCCAGTACTTC. V is TRBV6-2 or TRBV6-3 and J is TRBJ2-5, with no clear D. The V end was cut by 6 bases, the J end by 3 bases, with 11 bases between. The CDR3 runs 13 residues. Germline CDR1 MNHEY, CDR2 SVGEGT.